Presented here are 17 T cell receptor beta chains from one specimen sequenced in a study of cytomegalovirus exposure and HLA in healthy donors (dated by TCRdb to about 2017). The method behind the library was the immunoSEQ multiplex PCR assay. A mixture of 60 forward primers for TCR Vbeta segments and 13 reverse primers for TCR Jbeta segments was used in the multiplex PCR. TCRdb retrieved this table from immuneACCESS and kept in-frame rearrangements only. Not all clones are present; in checked studies, unresolved V genes account for under half, and no reason is known for the remainder. Recorded for this sample are 140,000 to 150,000 clones; 78% of them occurred a single time. In total, the top ten clones hold about 3.2% of the sample. What was sequenced was PBMCs. The receptors were sampled from a female donor in good health and CMV-seronegative.

The chain links TRBV13 to TRBJ2-2; TRBD1 agrees at 12 bases. Germline CDR1 PRHDT, CDR2 FYEKMQ (reference sequence). The CDR3 is 18 amino acids. V dropped 4 bases and J dropped 1; count of bases not matched to a gene: 7. The CDR3 loop is CASSSRDRGRRNTGELFF. In DNA form, the CDR3 reads TGTGCCAGCAGCTCCCGGGACAGGGGGCGTCGGAACACCGGGGAGCTGTTTTTT. Complete variable domain (other parts from reference TRBV13 and TRBJ2-2): AAGVIQSPRHLIKEKRETATLKCYPIPRHDTVYWYQQGPGQDPQFLISFYEKMQSDKGSIPDRFSAQQFSDYHSELNMSSLELGDSALYFCASSSRDRGRRNTGELFFGEGSRLTVL.

This sequence joins TRBV28 and TRBJ1-5; possible D gene TRBD1, 6 bases. CDR1 and CDR2 (germline): MDHEN, SYDVKM. This CDR3 spans 16 amino acids. V was trimmed by 8 bases and J by 1 base, leaving 18 bases between them. In DNA form, the CDR3 reads TGTGCCAGCGATCTCTACGGGACACCCAGCAATCAGCCCCAGCATTTT. Translation gives CASDLYGTPSNQPQHF. Drawing the rest from reference TRBV28 and TRBJ1-5, the complete variable domain is DVKVTQSSRYLVKRTGEKVFLECVQDMDHENMFWYRQDPGLGLRLIYFSYDVKMKEKGDIPEGYSVSREKKERFSLILESASTNQTSMYLCASDLYGTPSNQPQHFGDGTRLSIL.

This clone appeared once. This chain links TRBV7-9 with TRBJ1-2; 7 bases fit TRBD1. CDR3 size: 13 residues. The germline gives CDR1 SEHNR, CDR2 FQNEAQ (reference sequence). The V gene end was trimmed by 5 bases and the J gene end by 5 bases; junction bases not matched to a gene: 5. The CDR3 spells CASSTGTAYGYTF. CDR3 nucleotide sequence: TGTGCCAGCAGCACCGGGACAGCTTATGGCTACACCTTC.

The V gene is TRBV7-2, the J gene TRBJ1-2; weak D call: TRBD1 (5 bases). Germline V CDR1 and CDR2: SGHTA, FQGNSA. The ends were cut back, 2 bases at V and 7 bases at J, with 14 bases in the middle. This CDR3 has 14 amino acids. For the CDR3, the DNA is TGTGCCAGCAGCTTAACCCAGGGCCGGAGTGGCTACACCTTC. This sequence encodes CASSLTQGRSGYTF.

This clone was observed a handful of times. The rearrangement joins TRBV7-9 to TRBJ2-1, with 10 bases matching TRBD2. This CDR3 has 12 amino acids. The V segment lost 6 bases and the J segment 9 bases; nucleotides outside the gene matches: 2. Germline CDR1 is SEHNR and CDR2 is FQNEAQ (reference sequence). The CDR3, as DNA: TGTGCCAGCAGAAGGACTAGCGGTGAGCAGTTCTTC. Its protein product is CASRRTSGEQFF.

The rearrangement joins TRBV4-2 to TRBJ1-2; no firm D call. The V gene's germline CDR1 is LGHNA and CDR2 YNFKEQ. V lost 5 bases, J lost 2 bases, and 6 bases lay in between. CDR3 length equals 12 residues. CDR3 protein: CASSLANYGYTF. CDR3 nucleotides: TGTGCCAGCAGCTTGGCCAACTATGGCTACACCTTC.

This clone was seen a single time. CDR3 nucleotide sequence: TGTGCCAGCAGTCCAGCGGGAGTCTTGAATGAGCAGTTCTTC. It translates to CASSPAGVLNEQFF. This chain links TRBV27 with TRBJ2-1, with 8 nucleotides matching TRBD2. The V segment lost 5 bases and the J segment 7 bases; nucleotides outside the gene matches: 7. Germline V gives CDR1 MNHEY, CDR2 SMNVEV (reference sequence). CDR3 length equals 14 residues.

This clone was detected only a few times. The V call is TRBV7-3, the J call TRBJ2-1; 9 positions agree with TRBD1. Germline assignment: CDR1 SGHTA and CDR2 FQGTGA. The CDR3 runs 14 residues. The V segment lost 6 bases and the J segment 9 bases; nucleotides outside the gene matches: 9. The CDR3 is CASSSIPGQGEQFF. The DNA of the CDR3 is TGTGCCAGCAGTTCCATCCCGGGACAGGGTGAGCAGTTCTTC.

In its sample, this clone was seen once. This rearrangement joins TRBV12-5 to TRBJ1-1; D remains ambiguous. The ends were cut back, 6 bases at V and 3 bases at J, with 5 bases in the middle. Looked up from germline, CDR1 is LGHNT and CDR2 is FRNRAP. This CDR3 comprises 11 residues. The CDR3 loop is CASGSYTEAFF. Here the CDR3 DNA reads TGTGCTAGTGGGAGCTACACTGAAGCTTTCTTT.

This clone came up once. V usage is TRBV5-4 and J usage is TRBJ2-2, with 7 positions matching TRBD1. Germline values: CDR1 SGHNT, CDR2 YYREEE (reference sequence). J gave up 2 bases and V 0 bases, and 1 base lay outside the gene matches. The CDR3 covers 15 residues. DNA for the CDR3: TGTGCCAGCAGCTTGGGACAGGGCAACACCGGGGAGCTGTTTTTT. This codes for CASSLGQGNTGELFF.

V is TRBV2 and J is TRBJ1-3, with D maybe TRBD1 (6 bases). Germline V lookup: CDR1 SNHLY, CDR2 FYNNEI. Trimming took 5 bases from V and 4 from J, leaving 18 bases between them. CDR3 size: 16 residues. The CDR3 DNA sequence: TGTGCCAGCAGTCTCCGGAGTGCAGGGGTGGGAAACACCATATATTTT. Residues: CASSLRSAGVGNTIYF.

The rearrangement joins TRBV7-3 to TRBJ2-2; the D is unclear. CDR3 size: 13 residues. V lost 6 bases and J 4 bases, leaving 9 bases between the germline ends. CDR1 is SGHTA, CDR2 FQGTGA, per germline. The CDR3 sequence: CASSPDFTGELFF. CDR3 bases: TGTGCCAGCAGTCCTGACTTCACCGGGGAGCTGTTTTTT.

This chain links TRBV30 with TRBJ2-1; D is perhaps TRBD2 (5 bases). This CDR3 region has 11 residues. The germline gives CDR1 GTSNPN, CDR2 SVGIG (reference sequence). V was clipped by 2 bases and J by 8 bases, with 7 bases between them. The CDR3 loop reads CAWSREDEQFF. The CDR3 nucleotides are TGTGCCTGGAGTCGGGAAGATGAGCAGTTCTTC.

This chain connects TRBV18 to TRBJ2-2, with a possible D match to TRBD1 (6 bases). Germline CDR1 reads KGHSH; CDR2 reads LQKENI. The length of the CDR3 is 16 residues. Trimming removed 2 bases from V and 2 bases from J, with 12 bases in between. The DNA for the CDR3 is TGTGCCAGCTCACCATGGACAGTGATCAACACCGGGGAGCTGTTTTTT. Its translation is CASSPWTVINTGELFF.

The rearrangement uses TRBV28 and TRBJ2-3; no firm D call. V was clipped by 7 bases and J by 0 bases, with 5 bases between them. The CDR3 is made up of 12 amino acids. Germline values: CDR1 MDHEN, CDR2 SYDVKM. In nucleotides, the CDR3 is TGTGCCAGCATGGAGAGCACAGATACGCAGTATTTT. This translates into CASMESTDTQYF.

The chain carries TRBV29-1 and TRBJ2-5; 8 bases line up with TRBD1. The germline V gene has CDR1 SQVTM and CDR2 ANQGSEA. Trimming took 6 bases from V and 3 from J; bases not matched to a gene: 6. This CDR3 has 13 amino acids. Written as DNA, the CDR3 is TGCAGCGTCCTCGACAGGGGTAAAGAGACCCAGTACTTC. Its translation is CSVLDRGKETQYF.

This chain joins TRBV27 and TRBJ2-3, with a tentative D call TRBD1 (6 bases). This CDR3 comprises 16 residues. Deletions cut 6 bases from V and 6 bases from J, with 22 bases between. The V gene's germline CDR1 is MNHEY and CDR2 SMNVEV (reference sequence). In DNA, the CDR3 is TGTGCCAGCAGGGGGGCAGGGAGAGGTGAGCCCGATACGCAGTATTTT. Its translation is CASRGAGRGEPDTQYF.